This entry lists 32 T cell receptor beta chains sequenced from one sample in a study of breast tumors, draining lymph nodes, adjacent tissues. Axillary draining lymph nodes of breast cancer patients supplied the node samples. TCRdb re-called the multiplex PCR reads through MiXCR, storing one row per CDR3 protein. The table lists around 300,000 distinct CDR3 sequences, around 31% of them singletons. Material for sequencing was axillary lymph node tissue. All receptors derive from a female donor with breast cancer. Some clones in this sample may be carry-over from other donors' samples.

This clonotype was detected ten times or more. CDR3 nucleotide sequence: TGCAGTGCCCGAGTCGACTCTGGGGCCAACGTCCTGACTTTC. As protein: CSARVDSGANVLTF. The chain recombines TRBV20-1 with TRBJ2-6; no reliable D call. V was cut by 6 bases and J by 0 bases, with 9 bases left in between. The germline gives CDR1 DFQATT, CDR2 SNEGSKA (reference sequence). The CDR3 runs 14 residues.

In this sample, this clonotype turned up many times. V usage is TRBV7-7 and J usage is TRBJ2-7; 8 bases fit TRBD1. This CDR3 contains 13 residues. Germline loops: CDR1 SSHAT, CDR2 FNYEAQ (reference sequence). CDR3 in DNA: TGTGCTAGCAGCCTAAGTGGTATACAGGGGGTTGTTGTC. Protein sequence: CASSLSGIQGVVV.

With respect to this clonotype: This clone may be a read error of a much larger clone one base away. The chain couples TRBV6-1 to TRBJ2-1; D not certain. Looked up from germline, CDR1 is MNHNS and CDR2 is SASEGT. CDR3 size: 12 residues. V lost 6 bases, J lost 9 bases, and 12 bases lay in between. This CDR3 reads CASSNKGSEQFF. CDR3 DNA: TGTGCCAGCAGCAACAAGGGCAGTGAGCAGTTCTTC.

This clonotype was counted only a few times. A much larger clonotype is one base distant, so this may be a read error. The chain carries TRBV20-1 and TRBJ2-7, with 8 bases matching TRBD2. There are 14 residues in the CDR3. The V gene's germline CDR1 is DFQATT and CDR2 SNEGSKA (reference sequence). V was clipped by 0 bases and J by 6 bases; unmatched bases: 7. CDR3 bases: TGCAGTGCTAGAGACAGCGGGAGACACTCCGAGCAGTACTTC. Its translation: CSARDSGRHSEQYF.

This clonotype has at least ten counts. The V call is TRBV19, the J call TRBJ1-3; D remains unclear. Germline loops: CDR1 LNHDA, CDR2 SQIVND (reference sequence). The ends were cut back, 4 bases at V and 1 base at J, with 5 bases in the middle. This CDR3 has 13 residues. The DNA of the CDR3 is TGTGCCAGTAGTAACTTGTCTGGAAACACCATATATTTT. Translating gives CASSNLSGNTIYF.

This clonotype has more than one count but fewer than ten. Since a much larger clone is just one base distant, this may be a read error. The V gene is TRBV12-3 or TRBV12-4, the J gene TRBJ2-1, with TRBD2 matching 9 bases. J was trimmed by 8 bases and V by 5 bases; bases with no gene match: 4. The CDR3 sequence is 13 residues long. The DNA of the CDR3 is TGTGCCAGCAGTATCGCGGGAGGGGATGAGCAGTTCTTC. Protein product: CASSIAGGDEQFF.

In its sample, this clonotype was seen many times. The chain combines TRBV10-3 with TRBJ2-7; 9 bases agree with TRBD2. This CDR3 is built from 16 residues. V lost 8 bases and J lost 6; bases outside the gene matches: 17. Germline CDR1 is ENHRY and CDR2 is SYGVKD. The CDR3 region is CAIGRREGIASSEQYF. The CDR3 coding sequence is TGTGCCATCGGACGGCGGGAGGGAATTGCTTCATCCGAGCAGTACTTC.

This chain joins TRBV20-1 and TRBJ2-1; 9 nucleotides agree with TRBD2. Germline lookup yields CDR1 DFQATT and CDR2 SNEGSKA (reference sequence). CDR3 size: 15 residues. V lost 1 base, J lost 6 bases, and 7 bases stayed unmatched. The CDR3 DNA follows: TGCAGTGCTAGAGCCGGGACTAGCAGGCCCAATGAGCAGTTCTTC. Translated: CSARAGTSRPNEQFF.

This clonotype was detected many times. This rearrangement joins TRBV5-1 to TRBJ2-2, with TRBD2 matching 13 bases. Germline CDR1 reads SGHRS; CDR2 reads YFSETQ. With V trimmed by 6 bases and J by 1 base, 12 bases remained unmatched. The CDR3 has 19 residues. CDR3 nucleotides: TGCGCCAGCAAAGAGGGGACTAGCGGGATGATAGGGAACACCGGGGAGCTGTTTTTT. Encoded protein: CASKEGTSGMIGNTGELFF.

This clonotype was seen many times. J is TRBJ2-3 and V is TRBV5-4; D might be TRBD1 (6 bases). CDR1 is SGHNT and CDR2 is YYREEE in the germline V gene (reference sequence). The CDR3 sequence is 12 residues long. Trimming shortened V by 3 bases and J by 8 bases, and 10 bases separated the two germline ends. In nucleotides, the CDR3 is TGTGCCAGCAGCTGGGGGCCTACTACGCAGTATTTT. Translation: CASSWGPTTQYF.

Of note for this clonotype: This may be a read error: a much more frequent sequence differs by one nucleotide. The rearrangement uses TRBV6-5 and TRBJ2-2, with a possible D match to TRBD2 (5 bases). The CDR3 sequence is 14 residues long. Germline V gene data show CDR1 as MNHEY and CDR2 as SVGAGI. Deletions cut 5 bases from V and 1 base from J, with 8 bases between. The CDR3 spells CASSHGGNTGELFF. CDR3 coding DNA: TGTGCCAGCAGTCACGGAGGGAACACCGGGGAGCTGTTTTTT.

The V and J genes are TRBV3-1 and TRBJ2-7, with 10 bases matching TRBD2. Trimming at V came to 5 bases and at J to 5 bases, leaving 6 bases not matched to a gene. Germline loops: CDR1 LGHDT, CDR2 YNNKEL (reference sequence). This CDR3 contains 14 residues. The CDR3 region is CASSYGTSANEQYF. As DNA, the CDR3 is TGTGCCAGCAGCTATGGGACTAGCGCGAACGAGCAGTACTTC.

This clonotype was counted at least ten times. V is TRBV12-3 or TRBV12-4 and J is TRBJ1-2, with D uncertain. Between the trimmed V and J ends, which lost 3 bases and 8 bases, there was a span of 13 bases. This CDR3 comprises 13 residues. This chain's CDR3 is CASSFPGLAGYTF. In nucleotides, the CDR3 is TGTGCCAGCAGTTTCCCTGGGTTGGCGGGCTACACCTTC.

This clonotype has ten or more counts. This rearrangement joins TRBV11-2 to TRBJ2-7; 7 nucleotides agree with TRBD1. CDR3 size: 15 residues. Trimming cost V 5 bases and J 3 bases; bases outside gene matches: 10. Germline V gives CDR1 SGHAT, CDR2 FQNNGV. The CDR3 region has the DNA TGTGCCAGCAGCCTAGGTCGAGGACAGGTCTACGAGCAGTACTTC. Residues: CASSLGRGQVYEQYF.

This clonotype was recorded many times. The V call is TRBV6-5, the J call TRBJ2-7; 10 bases map to TRBD1. CDR1 is MNHEY, CDR2 SVGAGI, per germline. Trimming removed 6 bases from V and 4 bases from J; junction bases left unmatched: 3. The CDR3 contains 13 residues. In nucleotides, the CDR3 is TGTGCCAGCAGGACAGGGGGCTTATACGAGCAGTACTTC. Its protein is CASRTGGLYEQYF.

This sequence joins TRBV6-2 or TRBV6-3 and TRBJ2-3; D is perhaps TRBD2 (6 bases). The CDR3 length is 14 residues. Germline CDR1 is MNHEY and CDR2 is SVGEGT. The V end lost 2 bases, the J end lost 6 bases, and 12 bases lay between the germline ends. The CDR3 protein is CASSYGGSIDTQYF. CDR3 nucleotides: TGTGCCAGCAGTTACGGGGGGAGTATCGATACGCAGTATTTT.

This clonotype came up many times. CDR3 residues: CASSIVSGRRYEQYF. The CDR3, as DNA: TGTGCCAGTAGTATAGTTAGCGGGAGGCGATACGAGCAGTACTTC. The chain joins TRBV19 to TRBJ2-7, with 10 nucleotides matching TRBD2. Germline V gene sequence: CDR1 LNHDA, CDR2 SQIVND (reference sequence). This CDR3 contains 15 residues. The V segment lost 1 base and the J segment 4 bases; nucleotides outside the gene matches: 4.

As to this clonotype: Being one base from a much bigger clone, this may be a read error. The rearrangement links TRBV4-1 to TRBJ1-6, with TRBD1 identical over 7 bases. The germline V gene encodes CDR1 MGHRA and CDR2 YSYEKL. Unmatched junction bases numbered 10, after V lost 4 bases and J lost 1 base. The CDR3 length is 18 residues. The CDR3 spells CASSRVLPGGSYNSPLHF. The CDR3 region has the DNA TGCGCCAGCAGCCGAGTCCTACCAGGGGGGTCCTATAATTCACCCCTCCACTTT.

This clonotype was counted at least ten times. The rearrangement links TRBV20-1 to TRBJ2-6; D remains unclear. The V end lost 6 bases, the J end lost 2 bases, and 11 bases lay between the germline ends. CDR1 and CDR2 from the germline V gene are DFQATT and SNEGSKA (reference sequence). The CDR3 spans 14 residues. CDR3 DNA: TGCAGTGCCGCCTCAGCGACTGGGGCCAACGTCCTGACTTTC. Amino acids: CSAASATGANVLTF.

This clonotype was counted between two and nine times. This chain links TRBV6-5 with TRBJ2-1; TRBD2 matches at 12 bases. V lost 7 bases to trimming and J lost 7 bases; unmatched junction nucleotides: 8. This CDR3 has 15 amino acids. Germline V CDR1 and CDR2: MNHEY, SVGAGI. The CDR3 sequence is CASISRLAGDNEQFF. CDR3 nucleotide sequence: TGTGCCAGCATTTCCCGACTAGCGGGAGATAATGAGCAGTTCTTC.

This clonotype was seen repeatedly, ten times or more. This rearrangement joins TRBV5-1 to TRBJ2-3, with TRBD2 matching 11 bases. V gave up 0 bases and J gave up 5 bases; unmatched junction bases: 5. The germline CDR1 and CDR2 sequences are SGHRS and YFSETQ. The CDR3 has 16 residues. The CDR3: CASSLGASGRKDTQYF. In DNA, the CDR3 is TGCGCCAGCAGCTTGGGGGCTAGCGGGAGGAAAGATACGCAGTATTTT.

This clonotype was recorded many times. The chain carries TRBV10-2 and TRBJ1-5; 9 bases map to TRBD1. This CDR3 comprises 15 residues. Germline CDR1 and CDR2: WSHSY and SAAADI. J gave up 3 bases and V 7 bases, and 7 bases lay outside the gene matches. The CDR3 loop reads CASKQQGAYNQPQHF. DNA of the CDR3: TGCGCCAGCAAACAACAGGGGGCTTACAATCAGCCCCAGCATTTT.

A word on this clonotype: Since a much larger clone is just one base distant, this may be a read error. No conserved phenylalanine or tryptophan ends this CDR3, so it is likely a read error. This rearrangement joins TRBV7-9 to TRBJ2-5; D is possibly TRBD2 (5 bases). Trimming shortened V by 3 bases and J by 5 bases, and 13 bases separated the two germline ends. The CDR3 has 14 residues. Germline CDR1 reads SEHNR; CDR2 reads FQNEAQ (reference sequence). The CDR3 DNA follows: TGTGCCAGCAGCTTCAATAGCGCGCGGGAGACCCAGTACCTC. Translating gives CASSFNSARETQYL.

The CDR3 is CASSYARDRGRSEQYF. Written as DNA, the CDR3 is TGTGCCAGCAGTTACGCCCGGGACAGGGGGCGAAGTGAGCAGTACTTC. The V and J genes are TRBV6-2 or TRBV6-3 and TRBJ2-7; 12 positions match TRBD1. There are 16 residues in the CDR3. The germline gives CDR1 MNHEY, CDR2 SVGEGT. The V and J ends lost 2 bases and 7 bases, in that order; junction bases with no gene match: 9.

This clonotype was found many times. This chain uses TRBV5-8 with TRBJ1-2; D not resolved. The germline V gene has CDR1 SGHTS and CDR2 YDEGEE. There are 14 residues in the CDR3. V was clipped by 0 bases and J by 3 bases, with 9 bases between them. The CDR3 here is CASSLAGSHYGYTF. CDR3 nucleotide sequence: TGTGCCAGCAGCTTGGCGGGCAGCCACTATGGCTACACCTTC.

This clonotype was counted ten times or more. The V and J genes are TRBV7-6 and TRBJ1-3; tentatively, D is TRBD1 (6 bases). Germline V gives CDR1 SGHVS, CDR2 FNYEAQ. The CDR3 runs 15 residues. V dropped 5 bases and J dropped 0 bases, with 11 bases sitting between them. CDR3 protein: CASSRTASSGNTIYF. In DNA form, the CDR3 reads TGTGCCAGCAGCCGGACAGCGAGCTCTGGAAACACCATATATTTT.

On this clonotype: This sequence may be a read error, since a much larger clone differs from it by one base. DNA for the CDR3: TGTGCCAGCAGCACTGGGGGCAGTCACTATGACTACACCTTC. Translated, it gives CASSTGGSHYDYTF. This sequence joins TRBV12-3 or TRBV12-4 and TRBJ1-2, with D possibly being TRBD1 (6 bases). CDR3 length equals 14 residues.

There are many counts of this clonotype. The chain couples TRBV5-6 to TRBJ2-1; 9 bases fit TRBD2. This CDR3 comprises 16 residues. V gave up 2 bases and J gave up 3 bases; unmatched junction bases: 6. Germline CDR1 and CDR2: SGHDT and YYEEEE. CDR3 protein: CASSFVGLANYNEQFF. In DNA, the CDR3 is TGTGCCAGCAGCTTCGTGGGACTAGCTAACTACAATGAGCAGTTCTTC.

The table lists this clonotype with a few counts. J is TRBJ2-1 and V is TRBV4-2; D is perhaps TRBD1 or TRBD2 (5 bases each). There are 15 residues in the CDR3. Germline V gives CDR1 LGHNA, CDR2 YNFKEQ. The V end lost 0 bases, the J end lost 10 bases, and 16 bases lay between the germline ends. The CDR3 nucleotides are TGTGCCAGCAGCCAAGATAGGGGAACTTCGGGGGAGCAGTTCTTC. This translates into CASSQDRGTSGEQFF.

This clonotype was seen a single time. One end of the junction fails to match germline, which may point to a read error. The J gene is TRBJ2-1, the V gene TRBV11-2, with D uncertain. This CDR3 has 16 amino acids. The germline gives CDR1 SGHAT, CDR2 FQNNGV. The CDR3 protein is CASSFVGLSSCNEQFF. DNA of the CDR3: TGTGCCAGCAGCTTCGTTGGTCTGAGCTCCTGCAATGAGCAGTTCTTC.

This chain uses TRBV20-1 with TRBJ2-1; 13 bases match TRBD2. V trimming: 4 bases; J trimming: 6 bases; junction bases outside the gene matches: 12. This CDR3 is 17 amino acids long. The germline gives CDR1 DFQATT, CDR2 SNEGSKA (reference sequence). The DNA for the CDR3 is TGCAGTGCTAACTCCCCGCAGGGACTAGCGGGATTCAATGAGCAGTTCTTC. Amino acid sequence: CSANSPQGLAGFNEQFF.

This clonotype was picked up many times. The chain has TRBV5-1 and TRBJ2-1; no reliable D call. CDR1 and CDR2 (germline): SGHRS, YFSETQ. The CDR3 extends over 15 amino acids. V was shortened by 3 bases and J by 0 bases, with 10 bases between the two germline ends. CDR3 amino acids: CASSSATSSYNEQFF. The CDR3, as DNA: TGCGCCAGCAGCTCAGCGACGAGCTCCTACAATGAGCAGTTCTTC.